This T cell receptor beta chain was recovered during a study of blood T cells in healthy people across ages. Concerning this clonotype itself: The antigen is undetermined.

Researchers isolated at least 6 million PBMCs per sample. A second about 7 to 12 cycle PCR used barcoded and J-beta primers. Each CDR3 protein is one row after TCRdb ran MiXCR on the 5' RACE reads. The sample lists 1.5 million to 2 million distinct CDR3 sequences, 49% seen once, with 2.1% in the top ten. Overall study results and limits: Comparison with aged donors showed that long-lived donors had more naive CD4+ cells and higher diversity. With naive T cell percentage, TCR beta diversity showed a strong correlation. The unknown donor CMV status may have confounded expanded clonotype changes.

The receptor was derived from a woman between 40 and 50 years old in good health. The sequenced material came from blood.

Here the CDR3 DNA reads TGTGCCAGCGCACGGGACACAGATACGCAGTATTTT. This codes for CASARDTDTQYF. V is TRBV18 and J is TRBJ2-3; weak D call: TRBD2 (5 bases). The CDR3 runs 12 residues. Between the trimmed V and J ends, which lost 8 bases and 2 bases, there was a span of 8 bases. Germline values: CDR1 KGHSH, CDR2 LQKENI.